These T cell receptor beta chains were read from a single sample in a study of T cell responses to AZD1222 COVID-19 vaccine. Produced via immunoSEQ multiplex PCR; TCRdb's table is partial and in-frame only. The sample includes over 100,000 clones, more than 75% of them seen just once. The specimen comprised peripheral blood, sampled on day 0 of AZD1222 vaccination. The receptors derive from an adult in good health. Both conserved end residues are part of each CDR3. A D gene is named only where the DNA matches it firmly. Clone size is not always given. Where it is, it says once, few, many or a class for expanded clones.

cdr3_aa: CAWSVQIEQYF; cdr3_nt: TGTGCCTGGAGTGTGCAGATTGAGCAGTACTTC; v_call: TRBV30; clone_size: -; d_call: -; j_call: TRBJ2-7
cdr3_aa: CASSGDVGQGTTGELFF; cdr3_nt: TGTGCCAGCAGTGGGGATGTGGGACAGGGTACCACCGGGGAGCTGTTTTTT; v_call: TRBV28; clone_size: -; d_call: TRBD1; j_call: TRBJ2-2
cdr3_aa: CASSLISGTGWGNPRGYTF; cdr3_nt: TGTGCCAGCAGCTTAATTTCTGGGACTGGATGGGGGAATCCACGGGGCTACACCTTC; v_call: TRBV7-2; clone_size: -; d_call: -; j_call: TRBJ1-2
cdr3_aa: CASSVESPYGSTDTQYF; cdr3_nt: TGTGCCAGCAGCGTAGAATCCCCCTACGGGAGCACAGATACGCAGTATTTT; v_call: TRBV9; clone_size: -; d_call: -; j_call: TRBJ2-3
cdr3_aa: CASSQALIGGREKLFF; cdr3_nt: TGTGCCAGCAGCCAAGCATTGATTGGAGGCCGAGAAAAACTGTTTTTT; v_call: TRBV4-2; clone_size: -; d_call: -; j_call: TRBJ1-4
cdr3_aa: CASSLVAPGELFF; cdr3_nt: TGTGCCAGCAGCTTAGTTGCTCCCGGGGAGCTGTTTTTT; v_call: TRBV7-2; clone_size: -; d_call: -; j_call: TRBJ2-2
cdr3_aa: CASSRPGGAGGTEAFF; cdr3_nt: TGTGCCAGCAGCCGGCCAGGGGGCGCGGGCGGCACTGAAGCTTTCTTT; v_call: TRBV6-2/TRBV6-3; clone_size: -; d_call: TRBD1; j_call: TRBJ1-1
cdr3_aa: CASSLWGNTIYF; cdr3_nt: TGTGCCAGCAGTTTATGGGGAAACACCATATATTTT; v_call: TRBV28; clone_size: -; d_call: -; j_call: TRBJ1-3
cdr3_aa: CSVEAGSGGMGNEQFF; cdr3_nt: TGCAGCGTTGAAGCCGGGTCAGGGGGCATGGGCAATGAGCAGTTCTTC; v_call: TRBV29-1; clone_size: -; d_call: TRBD1; j_call: TRBJ2-1
cdr3_aa: CAISESPGAFSYEQYF; cdr3_nt: TGTGCCATCAGTGAGTCCCCGGGCGCTTTTTCCTACGAGCAGTACTTC; v_call: TRBV10-3; clone_size: -; d_call: -; j_call: TRBJ2-7
cdr3_aa: CASSQDGGGELFF; cdr3_nt: TGTGCCAGCAGCCAAGATGGGGGCGGGGAGCTGTTTTTT; v_call: TRBV4-2; clone_size: -; d_call: -; j_call: TRBJ2-2
cdr3_aa: CASSPAGELFF; cdr3_nt: TGTGCCAGCAGTCCGGCAGGGGAGCTGTTTTTT; v_call: TRBV7-2; clone_size: -; d_call: -; j_call: TRBJ2-2
cdr3_aa: CASSRDRGSSYNEQFF; cdr3_nt: TGTGCCAGCAGCCGCGACAGGGGAAGCTCCTACAATGAGCAGTTCTTC; v_call: TRBV7-2; clone_size: -; d_call: TRBD1; j_call: TRBJ2-1
cdr3_aa: CASSVGEDSYEQYF; cdr3_nt: TGTGCCAGCAGCGTAGGCGAGGACTCCTACGAGCAGTACTTC; v_call: TRBV9; clone_size: once; d_call: -; j_call: TRBJ2-7
cdr3_aa: CASSSPGQGYEQYF; cdr3_nt: TGTGCCAGCAGCTCGCCGGGACAGGGCTACGAGCAGTACTTC; v_call: TRBV7-9; clone_size: -; d_call: TRBD1; j_call: TRBJ2-7
cdr3_aa: CASSSRGGGTTEAFF; cdr3_nt: TGTGCCAGCAGCTCCCGAGGAGGGGGAACCACTGAAGCTTTCTTT; v_call: TRBV11-2; clone_size: once; d_call: -; j_call: TRBJ1-1
cdr3_aa: CASSLRGTSSETQYF; cdr3_nt: TGTGCCAGCAGCTTAAGGGGGACTAGCTCAGAGACCCAGTACTTC; v_call: TRBV11-2; clone_size: few; d_call: TRBD2; j_call: TRBJ2-5
cdr3_aa: CASSINGRGNNSPLHF; cdr3_nt: TGTGCCAGTAGTATTAACGGCAGGGGGAATAATTCACCCCTCCACTTT; v_call: TRBV19; clone_size: few; d_call: TRBD1; j_call: TRBJ1-6